What follows are 2 T cell receptor beta chains derived from one specimen sequenced in a study of cytomegalovirus exposure and HLA in healthy donors. The method was immunoSEQ multiplex PCR; TCRdb's version includes in-frame clones alone and lacks a portion of them. The sample lists about 200,000 clones, roughly 87% occurring once. Sequencing was carried out using PBMCs. The source is a woman younger than 30 in good health and CMV-seropositive.

The J gene is TRBJ2-7, the V gene TRBV28, with 7 bases fitting TRBD1. This CDR3 spans 14 amino acids. CDR1 and CDR2 from the germline V gene are MDHEN and SYDVKM. J was trimmed by 3 bases and V by 3 bases; bases with no gene match: 5. CDR3 protein: CASSFFRGFYEQYF. CDR3 sequence (DNA): TGTGCCAGCAGTTTTTTCAGGGGGTTCTACGAGCAGTACTTC.

V is TRBV10-2 and J is TRBJ2-7, with D possibly being TRBD2 (5 bases). This CDR3 is built from 16 residues. Trimming cost V 2 bases and J 0 bases, with 14 bases left between them. Germline CDR1 reads WSHSY; CDR2 reads SAAADI. CDR3 loop: CASSERSSKYSYEQYF. The CDR3 nucleotides are TGCGCCAGCAGTGAGAGGTCTAGCAAATACTCCTACGAGCAGTACTTC.